These 18 T cell receptor beta chains originate from one sample sequenced in a study of shared clonotypes between healthy human individuals (dated by TCRdb to about 2020). Library prep was done by the immunoSEQ multiplex PCR assay. The source is immuneACCESS, and TCRdb retained only in-frame sequences with V and J called. Part of the clones is not carried over; for the studies checked, unresolved V genes explain less than half of this, and the remainder is unexplained. This sample holds about 2.1 million clones; about 93% were observed only once. The biggest ten clones account for approximately 1.7% of the sample. CD8 naive samples consisted of CD45RO-negative cells that were positively selected for CCR7, yielding a CD45RA+CCR7+ population without TemRA cells. The sample consisted of naive CD8+ T cells from PBMCs. The cell subset or site label, read with the paper, signifies: CD45RA+CCR7+. These receptors were collected from a man younger than 35 in good health. Some clones in this sample may be carry-over from other donors' samples.

The table lists this clone with a few counts. J is TRBJ1-1 and V is TRBV7-9; 7 bases fit TRBD1. Germline assignment: CDR1 SEHNR and CDR2 FQNEAQ (reference sequence). J was trimmed by 11 bases and V by 5 bases; bases with no gene match: 8. The CDR3 covers 12 residues. CDR3 DNA: TGTGCCAGCAGCCCGGAGGGGACAGACGCTTTCTTT. Encoded protein: CASSPEGTDAFF.

To note about this clone: The sample holds other DNA sequences that translate to the same CDR3. CDR3 protein: CASSLNSGYEQYF. CDR3 DNA: TGTGCCAGCAGCTTAAATTCGGGCTACGAGCAGTACTTC. This chain links TRBV7-3 with TRBJ2-7; no reliable D call. The germline V gene encodes CDR1 SGHTA and CDR2 FQGTGA. V dropped 1 base and J dropped 3 bases, with 7 bases sitting between them. CDR3 length equals 13 residues.

The chain joins TRBV5-1 to TRBJ2-3; the match to TRBD1 covers 8 bases. CDR1 is SGHRS and CDR2 is YFSETQ in the germline V gene. The CDR3 runs to 12 residues. V lost 4 bases to trimming and J lost 13 bases; unmatched junction nucleotides: 8. The CDR3 bases are TGCGCCAGCAGCAATGGACAGGGTAAAGAGTATTTT. Its translation: CASSNGQGKEYF. The full variable domain, rest sourced from reference TRBV5-1 and TRBJ2-3, is KAGVTQTPRYLIKTRGQQVTLSCSPISGHRSVSWYQQTPGQGLQFLFEYFSETQRNKGNFPGRFSGRQFSNSRSEMNVSTLELGDSALYLCASSNGQGKEYFGPGTRLTVL.

The CDR3 spells CASSPGVAGPLHEQYF. The CDR3 nucleotides are TGCGCCAGCAGCCCAGGGGTAGCGGGACCCCTTCACGAGCAGTACTTC. The rearrangement uses TRBV5-1 and TRBJ2-7, with 8 bases that match TRBD2. The V gene's germline CDR1 is SGHRS and CDR2 YFSETQ. The CDR3 covers 16 residues. After removal of 4 bases from V and 5 bases from J, the junction contained 14 bases not matched to a gene.

The chain joins TRBV13 to TRBJ2-5; 11 bases match TRBD1. Germline V gives CDR1 PRHDT, CDR2 FYEKMQ (reference sequence). The CDR3 runs to 15 residues. V dropped 5 bases and J dropped 5; count of bases not matched to a gene: 7. The CDR3 sequence: CASSVRDRGDETQYF. As DNA, the CDR3 is TGTGCCAGCAGCGTCCGGGACAGGGGGGATGAGACCCAGTACTTC.

This chain connects TRBV19 to TRBJ2-1; 8 nucleotides align to TRBD2. V was clipped by 7 bases and J by 10 bases; unmatched bases: 9. The germline V gene encodes CDR1 LNHDA and CDR2 SQIVND (reference sequence). This CDR3 is built from 13 residues. The CDR3 protein is CASTTGGGPEQFF. Here the CDR3 DNA reads TGTGCCAGTACCACGGGGGGGGGACCCGAGCAGTTCTTC.

The CDR3 nucleotides read TGTGCCATCAGTGATAAGGCGGGACCAGTCACAGATACGCAGTATTTT. It specifies CAISDKAGPVTDTQYF. The rearrangement links TRBV10-3 to TRBJ2-3, with D perhaps matching TRBD2 (6 bases). Trimming shortened V by 3 bases and J by 2 bases, and 15 bases separated the two germline ends. CDR3 length: 16 amino acids. The germline CDR1 and CDR2 sequences are ENHRY and SYGVKD.

The chain recombines TRBV6-5 with TRBJ1-1; TRBD1 might be the D (6 bases). Trimming stripped 7 bases from V and 0 bases from J, with 9 bases between. Germline loops: CDR1 MNHEY, CDR2 SVGAGI. The CDR3 has 13 residues. The CDR3 region has the DNA TGTGCCAGCACCGGACAGCTGAACACTGAAGCTTTCTTT. Translated, it gives CASTGQLNTEAFF.

The chain links TRBV11-2 to TRBJ2-5, with 9 bases matching TRBD1. The CDR3 spans 14 residues. The germline gives CDR1 SGHAT, CDR2 FQNNGV. Trimming at V came to 2 bases and at J to 7 bases, leaving 5 bases not matched to a gene. This CDR3 reads CASSLWTGVGTQYF. The CDR3 DNA reads TGTGCCAGCAGCTTATGGACAGGGGTGGGGACCCAGTACTTC.

This sequence joins TRBV9 and TRBJ2-5; perhaps TRBD2 as D (6 bases). Germline V lookup: CDR1 SGDLS, CDR2 YYNGEE. V was shortened by 0 bases and J by 5 bases, with 14 bases between the two germline ends. This CDR3 is 15 amino acids long. CDR3 region: CASSVGPKEGETQYF. The CDR3 DNA is TGTGCCAGCAGCGTAGGCCCCAAGGAGGGGGAGACCCAGTACTTC.

The chain combines TRBV6-5 with TRBJ2-1; 7 positions match TRBD2. This CDR3 is built from 13 residues. Germline V gene sequence: CDR1 MNHEY, CDR2 SVGAGI. V was clipped by 5 bases and J by 7 bases; unmatched bases: 5. CDR3 amino acids: CASSTRGGNEQFF. In DNA, the CDR3 is TGTGCCAGCAGTACCCGGGGAGGGAATGAGCAGTTCTTC.

V usage is TRBV7-9 and J usage is TRBJ1-3; the D gene is possibly TRBD1 (5 bases). Germline CDR1 is SEHNR and CDR2 is FQNEAQ (reference sequence). The CDR3 spans 15 residues. V dropped 4 bases and J dropped 2 bases, with 12 bases sitting between them. The CDR3 sequence is CASSSMGGAGNTIYF. CDR3 sequence (DNA): TGTGCCAGCAGCTCCATGGGGGGGGCTGGAAACACCATATATTTT.

The chain carries TRBV5-6 and TRBJ2-5; D not certain. Germline lookup yields CDR1 SGHDT and CDR2 YYEEEE. The CDR3 totals 13 residues. V gave up 2 bases and J gave up 2 bases, with 7 bases separating them. The CDR3, as DNA: TGTGCCAGCAGCTTTGTTAGTCAAGAGACCCAGTACTTC. Protein sequence: CASSFVSQETQYF.

V usage is TRBV5-1 and J usage is TRBJ2-1; 7 nucleotides align to TRBD2. V lost 5 bases to trimming and J lost 9 bases; unmatched junction nucleotides: 20. CDR3 length: 17 residues. The germline gives CDR1 SGHRS, CDR2 YFSETQ. CDR3 residues: CASSSDSGSLGGSEQFF. The CDR3, as DNA: TGCGCCAGCAGTTCCGATAGCGGGTCCCTGGGGGGGAGTGAGCAGTTCTTC.

This clone has a single count. The chain is built from TRBV7-6 and TRBJ2-2; no reliable D call. Germline-derived CDR1 and CDR2 are SGHVS and FNYEAQ. The CDR3 is 14 amino acids. The V gene lost 3 bases and the J gene lost 1 base, with 6 bases spanning the gap. The CDR3 coding sequence is TGTGCCAGCAGCTTTGACCAGAACACCGGGGAGCTGTTTTTT. Translating gives CASSFDQNTGELFF.

The CDR3 coding sequence is TGTGCCTGGAGTGGGGTAGAAAGGAATCCCGGGGAGCTGTTTTTT. Translated: CAWSGVERNPGELFF. The V call is TRBV30, the J call TRBJ2-2; D is unresolved. Trimming shortened V by 1 base and J by 6 bases, and 15 bases separated the two germline ends. Germline V gene lookup returns CDR1 GTSNPN and CDR2 SVGIG (reference sequence). The CDR3 consists of 15 residues. The full variable domain, its missing parts supplied by reference TRBV30 and TRBJ2-2, is SQTIHQWPATLVQPVGSPLSLECTVEGTSNPNLYWYRQAAGRGLQLLFYSVGIGQISSEVPQNLSASRPQDRQFILSSKKLLLSDSGFYLCAWSGVERNPGELFFGEGSRLTVL.

V is TRBV5-8 and J is TRBJ1-4; 9 nucleotides agree with TRBD1. Germline lookup yields CDR1 SGHTS and CDR2 YDEGEE. The CDR3 is 15 residues long. The V gene end was trimmed by 3 bases and the J gene end by 3 bases; junction bases not matched to a gene: 3. CDR3 protein: CASSWGTGPNEKLFF. DNA of the CDR3: TGTGCCAGCAGCTGGGGGACAGGGCCTAATGAAAAACTGTTTTTT.

Remarks on this clone: Other DNA sequences in this specimen translate into the identical CDR3. The chain carries TRBV6-4 and TRBJ2-1; D not certain. This CDR3 spans 11 amino acids. V was cut by 3 bases and J by 9 bases, with 6 bases left in between. Germline V gives CDR1 MRHNA, CDR2 SNTAGT. The CDR3 nucleotides are TGTGCCAGCAGTGAAGGTGGTGAGCAGTTCTTC. Its translation is CASSEGGEQFF.